This T cell receptor beta chain originates from a study of OX40 agonist ivuxolimab in advanced cancers. Overall study: Patients were given ivuxolimab, an antibody that agonizes OX40 (CD134). At doses from 0.01 to 10 mg/kg, patients were given intravenous ivuxolimab every 2 weeks.

Sequenced by immunoSEQ multiplex PCR; TCRdb stores in-frame clones only, minus some. The data show more than 50,000 clones, around 85% seen once. The specimen comprised CD4+ or CD8+ T cells sorted from blood, sampled in a trial of the OX40 agonist ivuxolimab. The receptor's source is an adult with an advanced solid tumor such as melanoma, head and neck, liver or kidney cancer.

The CDR3 protein is CASSPTSGNPYEQYF. CDR3 DNA: TGTGCCAGCAGCCCAACTAGCGGCAACCCCTACGAGCAGTACTTC. The V call is TRBV4-2, the J call TRBJ2-7, with TRBD2 matching 8 bases. After removal of 4 bases from V and 2 bases from J, the junction contained 7 bases not matched to a gene. The length of the CDR3 is 15 residues. CDR1 is LGHNA and CDR2 is YNFKEQ in the germline V gene.